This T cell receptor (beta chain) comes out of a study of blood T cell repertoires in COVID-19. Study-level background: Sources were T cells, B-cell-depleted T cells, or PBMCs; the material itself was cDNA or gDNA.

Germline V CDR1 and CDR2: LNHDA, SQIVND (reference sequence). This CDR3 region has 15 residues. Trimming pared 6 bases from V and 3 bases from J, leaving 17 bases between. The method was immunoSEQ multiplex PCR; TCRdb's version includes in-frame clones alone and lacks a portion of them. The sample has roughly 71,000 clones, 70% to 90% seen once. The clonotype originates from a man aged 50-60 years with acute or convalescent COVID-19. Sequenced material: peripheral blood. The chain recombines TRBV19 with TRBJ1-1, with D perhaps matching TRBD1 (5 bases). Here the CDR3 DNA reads TGTGCCAGTAGCCCCTGGCAGGGCCGGGACACTGAAGCTTTCTTT. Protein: CASSPWQGRDTEAFF.